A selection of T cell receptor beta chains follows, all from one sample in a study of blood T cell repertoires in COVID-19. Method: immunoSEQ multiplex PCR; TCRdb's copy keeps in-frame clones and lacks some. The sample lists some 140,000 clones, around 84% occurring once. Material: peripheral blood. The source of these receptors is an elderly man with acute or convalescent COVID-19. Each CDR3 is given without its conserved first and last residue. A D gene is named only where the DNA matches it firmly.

ASSLGQDITSNYGYT,TRBV5-1,TRBJ1-2,-
ASRFTGLGSPLH,TRBV25-1,TRBJ1-6,-
ASSLGGTSVYQETQY,TRBV11-3,TRBJ2-5,TRBD2
ASSLATSGGLYNEQF,TRBV5-1,TRBJ2-1,TRBD2
ASSAGTGGPDTQY,TRBV10-1,TRBJ2-3,TRBD1
ASSSGTGGWGYGYT,TRBV6-5,TRBJ1-2,TRBD1
ASSLGAQGGNTEAF,TRBV11-3,TRBJ1-1,-
ASSSDYLSTDTQY,TRBV7-2,TRBJ2-3,-
ATSDPYTGELF,TRBV24-1,TRBJ2-2,-
SVEAPGQGASSTDTQY,TRBV29-1,TRBJ2-3,TRBD1
ASSPPSAGPGTQY,TRBV18,TRBJ2-5,-